The sequence of this T cell receptor (beta chain) was determined in a study of T cell changes during pregnancy in multiple sclerosis. The CDR3 is made up of 16 amino acids. With 5 bases clipped from V and 4 bases from J, the junction kept 6 bases outside the gene matches. Germline V gene sequence: CDR1 SGHTA, CDR2 FQGTGA. Profiled with immunoSEQ multiplex PCR; TCRdb holds only in-frame clones, not every one. Of just over 50,000 clones listed, 85% to 95% are singletons. This chain connects TRBV7-3 to TRBJ2-2; 11 positions match TRBD2. The sequence derives from a female donor with multiple sclerosis, enrolled in a pregnancy study. Sequenced here: CD4+ T cells from peripheral blood mononuclear cells, sampled in the second trimester of pregnancy. The CDR3, as DNA: TGTGCCAGCAGCGGAACGGGACTAGCGGCCACCGGGGAGCTGTTTTTT. Residues: CASSGTGLAATGELFF.